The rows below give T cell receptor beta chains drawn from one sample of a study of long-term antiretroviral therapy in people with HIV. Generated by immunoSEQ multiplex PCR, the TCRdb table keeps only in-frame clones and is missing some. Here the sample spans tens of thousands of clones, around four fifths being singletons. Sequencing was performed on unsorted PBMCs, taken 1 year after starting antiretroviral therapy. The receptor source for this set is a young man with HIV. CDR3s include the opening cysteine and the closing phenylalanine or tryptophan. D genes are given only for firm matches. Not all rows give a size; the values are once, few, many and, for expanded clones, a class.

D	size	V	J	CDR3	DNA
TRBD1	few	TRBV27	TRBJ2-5	CASSLKGALSKETQYF	TGTGCCAGCAGTTTAAAGGGGGCATTGTCCAAAGAGACCCAGTACTTC
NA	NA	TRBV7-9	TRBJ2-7	CASSLAVGVREQYF	TGTGCCAGCAGCTTAGCTGTGGGGGTGCGGGAGCAGTACTTC
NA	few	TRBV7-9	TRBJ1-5	CASSLANQPQHF	TGTGCCAGCAGCTTAGCCAATCAGCCCCAGCATTTT
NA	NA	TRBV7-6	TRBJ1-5	CASSPHENNQPQHF	TGTGCCAGCAGCCCCCACGAAAACAATCAGCCCCAGCATTTT
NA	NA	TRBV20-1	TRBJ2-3	CSAWTDTQYF	TGCAGTGCCTGGACCGATACGCAGTATTTT
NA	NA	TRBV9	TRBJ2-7	CASSVEGGGRDEQYF	TGTGCCAGCAGCGTAGAAGGTGGGGGTCGGGACGAGCAGTACTTC
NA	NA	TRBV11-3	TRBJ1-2	CASSCPPTGGYTF	TGTGCCAGCAGCTGCCCCCCCACGGGGGGCTACACCTTC
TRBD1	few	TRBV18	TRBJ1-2	CASSPVRTGANYGYTF	TGTGCCAGCTCACCAGTCCGGACAGGCGCTAACTATGGCTACACCTTC
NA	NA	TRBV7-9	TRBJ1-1	CASSSSRGNTEAFF	TGTGCCAGCAGCTCATCGCGGGGGAACACTGAAGCTTTCTTT
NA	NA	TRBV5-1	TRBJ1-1	CASSREDLRSEAFF	TGCGCCAGCAGCCGAGAGGACCTTCGTTCTGAAGCTTTCTTT
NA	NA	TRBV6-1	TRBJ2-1	CASSGRLQGRNEQFF	TGTGCCAGCAGTGGACGTTTACAGGGACGAAATGAGCAGTTCTTC
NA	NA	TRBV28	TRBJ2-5	CASSFTGGETQYF	TGTGCCAGCAGTTTTACAGGAGGGGAGACCCAGTACTTC
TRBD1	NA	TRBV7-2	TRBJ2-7	CASSALVLGQGREQYF	TGTGCCAGCAGCGCCCTTGTCTTGGGACAGGGGAGAGAGCAGTACTTC
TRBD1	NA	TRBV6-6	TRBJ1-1	CASSYNRGLNTEAFF	TGTGCCAGCAGTTACAACAGGGGGCTGAACACTGAAGCTTTCTTT
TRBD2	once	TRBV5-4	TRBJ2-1	CASSPGASGILTEQFF	TGTGCCAGCAGCCCGGGGGCTAGCGGGATCCTCACTGAGCAGTTCTTC
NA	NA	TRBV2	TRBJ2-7	CASRAGQVEQYF	TGTGCCAGCAGAGCGGGACAGGTCGAGCAGTACTTC
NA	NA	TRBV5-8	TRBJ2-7	CASSLTGASWEQYF	TGTGCCAGCAGCTTAACGGGGGCGAGTTGGGAGCAGTACTTC
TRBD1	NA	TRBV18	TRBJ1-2	CASSPDKTGKYGYTF	TGTGCCAGCTCACCAGATAAGACAGGGAAATATGGCTACACCTTC
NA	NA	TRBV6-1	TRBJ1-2	CASRRLNYGYTF	TGTGCCAGCAGGAGGCTTAACTATGGCTACACCTTC
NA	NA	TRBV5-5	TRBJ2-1	CASSLQGRSSYNEQFF	TGTGCCAGCAGCCTACAGGGCCGTAGCTCCTACAATGAGCAGTTCTTC
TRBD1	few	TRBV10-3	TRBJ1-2	CAITTTGDGYTF	TGTGCCATCACTACCACAGGGGATGGCTACACCTTC
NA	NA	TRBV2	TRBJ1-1	CASIPRQRNTEAFF	TGTGCCAGCATCCCCCGACAGAGGAACACTGAAGCTTTCTTT
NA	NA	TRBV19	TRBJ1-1	CASMTLTPYTEAFF	TGTGCCAGTATGACTTTGACACCCTACACTGAAGCTTTCTTT
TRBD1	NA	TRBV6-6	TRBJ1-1	CASSVHRGRDTEAFF	TGTGCCAGCAGTGTCCACAGGGGGCGAGACACTGAAGCTTTCTTT
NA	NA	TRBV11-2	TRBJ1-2	CASSLGAGYGYTF	TGTGCCAGCAGCTTAGGTGCTGGCTATGGCTACACCTTC
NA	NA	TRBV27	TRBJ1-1	CASTPSGVNTEAFF	TGTGCCAGCACACCCTCGGGGGTGAACACTGAAGCTTTCTTT
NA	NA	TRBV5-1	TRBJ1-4	CASSSGGTNEKLFF	TGCGCCAGCAGCTCCGGCGGGACTAATGAAAAACTGTTTTTT
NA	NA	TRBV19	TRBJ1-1	CASLSWQNTEAFF	TGTGCCAGCCTTTCGTGGCAGAACACTGAAGCTTTCTTT
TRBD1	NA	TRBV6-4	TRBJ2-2	CASSDSSGGGGELFF	TGTGCCAGCAGTGACTCGTCAGGGGGTGGCGGGGAGCTGTTTTTT
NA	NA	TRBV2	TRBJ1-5	CASSEGGARGEPQHF	TGTGCCAGCAGTGAAGGAGGGGCCCGGGGGGAGCCCCAGCATTTT
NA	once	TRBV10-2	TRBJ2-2	CASSESGHPEDTGELFF	TGCGCCAGCAGTGAGTCGGGACACCCAGAGGACACCGGGGAGCTGTTTTTT
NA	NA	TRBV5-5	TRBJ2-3	CASSLVLTGRADTQYF	TGTGCCAGCAGCTTGGTTTTGACAGGGAGGGCAGATACGCAGTATTTT
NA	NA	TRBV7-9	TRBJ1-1	CASSPGVLNTEAFF	TGTGCCAGCAGCCCCGGGGTACTCAACACTGAAGCTTTCTTT
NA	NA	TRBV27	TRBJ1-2	CASSLFRGALNGYTF	TGTGCCAGCAGTTTATTCCGGGGGGCGCTTAATGGCTACACCTTC
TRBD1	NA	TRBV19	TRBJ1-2	CASSPGTGRIGSNYGYTF	TGTGCCAGTAGTCCCGGGACAGGCCGCATCGGGTCCAACTATGGCTACACCTTC
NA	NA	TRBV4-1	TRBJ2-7	CASTPDGGNYEQYF	TGCGCCAGCACCCCGGACGGCGGGAACTACGAGCAGTACTTC
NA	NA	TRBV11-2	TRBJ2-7	CASSLDRSGYEQYF	TGTGCCAGCAGCTTAGATCGTAGTGGGTACGAGCAGTACTTC
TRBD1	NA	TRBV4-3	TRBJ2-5	CASSRTGAPTQYF	TGCGCCAGCAGCCGGACAGGGGCCCCGACCCAGTACTTC
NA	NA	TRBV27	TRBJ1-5	CASSWGRSNQPQHF	TGTGCCAGCAGTTGGGGACGAAGCAATCAGCCCCAGCATTTT
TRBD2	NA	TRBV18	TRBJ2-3	CASSPPGGPPDTQYF	TGTGCCAGCTCACCGCCGGGGGGGCCCCCAGATACGCAGTATTTT
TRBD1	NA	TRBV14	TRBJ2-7	CASSTGREQYF	TGTGCCAGCTCGACAGGGCGCGAGCAGTACTTC
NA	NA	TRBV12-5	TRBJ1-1	CASGLGLNTEAFF	TGTGCTAGTGGTCTGGGACTTAACACTGAAGCTTTCTTT
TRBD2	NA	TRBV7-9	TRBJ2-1	CASSSQPTSGASYNEQFF	TGTGCCAGCAGCTCTCAACCGACTAGCGGGGCATCCTACAATGAGCAGTTCTTC
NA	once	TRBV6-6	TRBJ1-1	CASSHRGGTEAFF	TGTGCCAGCAGTCATAGGGGAGGGACTGAAGCTTTCTTT
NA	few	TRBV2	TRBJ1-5	CASSEILGDSNQPQHF	TGTGCCAGCAGTGAAATCCTCGGCGATAGCAATCAGCCCCAGCATTTT
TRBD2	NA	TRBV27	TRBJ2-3	CASTPLAGSTDTQYF	TGTGCCAGCACTCCTTTAGCGGGGAGCACAGATACGCAGTATTTT
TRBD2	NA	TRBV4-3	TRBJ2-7	CASSQGGGRVPYEQYF	TGCGCCAGCAGCCAGGGAGGAGGGAGGGTCCCCTACGAGCAGTACTTC
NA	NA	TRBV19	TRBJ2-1	CASRITAQGFNEQFF	TGTGCCAGTAGGATTACAGCTCAGGGCTTCAATGAGCAGTTCTTC
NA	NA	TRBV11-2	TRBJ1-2	CASSFQTNYGYTF	TGTGCCAGCAGCTTTCAGACTAACTATGGCTACACCTTC
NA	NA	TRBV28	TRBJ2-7	CASSLLADEQYF	TGTGCCAGCAGCCTACTAGCAGACGAGCAGTACTTC
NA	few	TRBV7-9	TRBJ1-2	CAYPSRAANYGYTF	TGTGCCTACCCCAGCCGGGCGGCTAACTATGGCTACACCTTC
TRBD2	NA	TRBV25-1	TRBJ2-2	CASSKATSENTGELFF	TGTGCCAGCAGTAAAGCGACTAGCGAGAACACCGGGGAGCTGTTTTTT
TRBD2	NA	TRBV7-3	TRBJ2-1	CASSLSIREGYNEQFF	TGTGCCAGCAGCTTATCCATACGGGAGGGGTACAATGAGCAGTTCTTC